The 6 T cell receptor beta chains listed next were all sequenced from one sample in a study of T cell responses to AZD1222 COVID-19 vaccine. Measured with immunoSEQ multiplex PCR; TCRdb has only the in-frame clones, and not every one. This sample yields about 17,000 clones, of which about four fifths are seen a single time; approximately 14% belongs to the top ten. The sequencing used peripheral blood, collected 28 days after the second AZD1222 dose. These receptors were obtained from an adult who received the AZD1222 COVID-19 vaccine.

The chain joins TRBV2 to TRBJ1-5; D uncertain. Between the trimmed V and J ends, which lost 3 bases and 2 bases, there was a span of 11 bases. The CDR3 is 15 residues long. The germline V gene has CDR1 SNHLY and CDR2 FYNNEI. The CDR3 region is CASSDIGLGNQPQHF. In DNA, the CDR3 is TGTGCCAGCAGTGATATAGGACTGGGCAATCAGCCCCAGCATTTT.

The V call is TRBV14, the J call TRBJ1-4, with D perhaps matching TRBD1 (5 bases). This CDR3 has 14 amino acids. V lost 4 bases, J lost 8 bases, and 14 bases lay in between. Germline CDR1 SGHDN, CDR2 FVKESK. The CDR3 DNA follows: TGTGCCAGCAGCCCCCGCCAGGGACTGGAAAAACTGTTTTTT. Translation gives CASSPRQGLEKLFF.

The CDR3: CASTYPKTARETQYF. The CDR3 coding sequence is TGTGCCAGCACTTACCCAAAGACAGCCAGAGAGACCCAGTACTTC. V is TRBV5-5 and J is TRBJ2-5; tentative D call: TRBD1 (5 bases). Germline lookup yields CDR1 SGHKS and CDR2 YYEKEE (reference sequence). V lost 6 bases and J 4 bases, leaving 19 bases between the germline ends. This CDR3 comprises 15 residues.

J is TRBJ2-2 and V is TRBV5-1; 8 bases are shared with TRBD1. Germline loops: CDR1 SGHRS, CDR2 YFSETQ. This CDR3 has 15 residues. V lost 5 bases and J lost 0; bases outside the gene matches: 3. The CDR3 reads CASRLTGANTGELFF. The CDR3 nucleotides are TGCGCCAGCAGGTTGACAGGGGCGAACACCGGGGAGCTGTTTTTT. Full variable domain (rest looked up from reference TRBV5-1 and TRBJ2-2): KAGVTQTPRYLIKTRGQQVTLSCSPISGHRSVSWYQQTPGQGLQFLFEYFSETQRNKGNFPGRFSGRQFSNSRSEMNVSTLELGDSALYLCASRLTGANTGELFFGEGSRLTVL.

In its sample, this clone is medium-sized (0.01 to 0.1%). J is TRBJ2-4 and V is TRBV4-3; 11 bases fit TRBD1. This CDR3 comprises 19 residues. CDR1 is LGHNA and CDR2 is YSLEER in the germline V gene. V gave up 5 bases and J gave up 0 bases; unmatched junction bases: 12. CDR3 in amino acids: CASSDRDRGGFLAKNIQYF. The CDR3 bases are TGCGCCAGCAGCGACCGGGACAGGGGGGGTTTTCTAGCCAAAAACATTCAGTACTTC.

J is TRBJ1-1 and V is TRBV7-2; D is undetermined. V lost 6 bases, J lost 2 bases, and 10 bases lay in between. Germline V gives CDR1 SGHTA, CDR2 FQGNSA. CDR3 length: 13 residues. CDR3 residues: CASRPDINTEAFF. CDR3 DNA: TGTGCCAGCAGACCCGACATCAACACTGAAGCTTTCTTT.